A selection of T cell receptor beta chains follows, all from one sample in a study of post-analysis software for immune sequencing data. TCRdb reprocessed the PCR reads via MiXCR and lists one record per CDR3 protein. The data contain about 570,000 distinct CDR3 sequences, around 31% of them seen just once; the ten biggest clones take up approximately 6%. Material: blood. These TCRs come from a girl aged 2-17 years with multiple sclerosis. Both conserved end residues are part of each CDR3. The D gene is left open where the match is weak. Where a row states a size, it is once, few, many or the class of an expanded clone; other rows omit it.

TRBD1	TRBV7-9	few	TRBJ2-7	CASSLWAGGPQSYEQYF	TGTGCCAGCAGCTTATGGGCAGGGGGACCACAATCCTACGAGCAGTACTTC
-	TRBV7-3	-	TRBJ1-6	CASSLRGGHFDSPLHF	TGTGCCAGCAGCTTACGAGGGGGACACTTTGATTCACCCCTCCACTTT
-	TRBV4-2	-	TRBJ1-5	CASTQGQNSNQPQHF	TGTGCCAGCACTCAGGGACAAAATAGCAATCAGCCCCAGCATTTT
-	TRBV10-3	many	TRBJ2-7	CAISREHYEQYF	TGTGCCATCAGCAGGGAGCACTACGAGCAGTACTTC
-	TRBV15	-	TRBJ1-2	CATSRNTGAGGYTF	TGTGCCACCAGCAGGAATACAGGTGCGGGTGGCTACACCTTC
-	TRBV12-3/TRBV12-4	few	TRBJ1-1	CASRQREQQAFF	TGTGCCAGCAGACAACGGGAGCAACAAGCTTTCTTT
-	TRBV20-1	few	TRBJ1-2	CSASQTSGLYGYTF	TGCAGTGCTTCTCAAACGAGTGGGCTCTATGGCTACACCTTC
TRBD2	TRBV10-3	-	TRBJ2-1	CAISEGGDYSYNEQFF	TGTGCCATCAGTGAGGGGGGGGACTACTCCTACAATGAGCAGTTCTTC
-	TRBV20-1	-	TRBJ2-3	CSASMDYDIIDTQYF	TGCAGTGCTAGTATGGACTACGACATTATAGATACGCAGTATTTT
-	TRBV6-1	few	TRBJ2-1	CASSERVGYGNEQFF	TGTGCCAGCAGTGAGAGGGTCGGCTATGGGAATGAGCAGTTCTTC
-	TRBV7-9	few	TRBJ2-5	CASSLRDAGSKQETQYF	TGTGCCAGCAGCTTACGAGATGCCGGGTCGAAACAAGAGACCCAGTACTTC
-	TRBV12-3/TRBV12-4	few	TRBJ2-7	CASTSRTYEQYF	TGTGCCAGCACCTCTAGAACCTACGAGCAGTACTTC
-	TRBV6-5	few	TRBJ1-2	CASSQAGLYGYTF	TGTGCCAGCTCCCAGGCCGGGCTCTATGGCTACACCTTC
TRBD1	TRBV5-1	-	TRBJ2-7	CASSPPTTGTGGSSYEQYF	TGCGCCAGCAGCCCACCGACCACCGGGACAGGGGGCAGTTCCTACGAGCAGTACTTC
-	TRBV5-1	few	TRBJ2-4	CASSFGTPQNIQYF	TGCGCCAGCAGCTTCGGGACACCCCAAAACATTCAGTACTTC
-	TRBV20-1	-	TRBJ2-1	CSARSNEQFF	TGCAGTGCTAGGAGCAATGAGCAGTTCTTC
TRBD1	TRBV6-6	-	TRBJ2-2	CASSPPGTGGPGELFF	TGTGCCAGCAGTCCCCCCGGGACAGGGGGCCCCGGGGAGCTGTTTTTT
-	TRBV24-1	few	TRBJ2-7	CATGPGRTYEQYF	TGTGCCACCGGCCCGGGACGGACCTACGAGCAGTACTTC
-	TRBV10-3	-	TRBJ1-1	CTISALGAGPGNTEAFF	TGTACCATCAGTGCCCTCGGAGCAGGGCCGGGGAACACTGAAGCTTTCTTT